This T cell receptor (beta chain) derives from a study of blood T cell repertoires in COVID-19 (dated by TCRdb to about 2020). In terms of the full investigation: Samples from collaborators originated in the United States, Italy and Spain and spanned both the acute and convalescent phases of COVID-19. The prospective study material was composed of cDNA or gDNA derived from T cells, B-cell-depleted T cells, or PBMCs. Deeply sampled blood TCRbeta repertoires from subjects exposed to, actively infected with, or recovered from COVID-19 were included in the dataset. A freely available public database, intended as a resource for researchers studying the immune response to SARS-CoV-2, is where the repertoires were released. The samples were drawn from two sources: the first 160 participants of the ongoing ImmuneRACE study, and 1,200 or so subjects contributed by 6 global collaborators. Nearly every sample came with metadata listing a de-identified subject ID, COVID-19 status, age in years and sex. Where HLA class I and class II types were available, the types were taken from metadata supplied by the sample provider, not from assay-based typing.

In regard to this clone: Its antigen is currently not known. The record has no base qualities; no much larger clone is one base away.

The collaborating institutions used their own protocols to collect whole blood in K2EDTA tubes. For TCRbeta analysis, collaborators shipped samples as frozen whole blood, isolated PBMCs, or DNA extracted from either of those sample types. TCRbeta CDR3 regions were amplified from genomic DNA using the immunoSEQ Assay, a bias-controlled multiplex PCR. Concerning the study's data processing: Within the assay, amplification of reference gene primers was used to estimate how many nucleated cells each sample contained. To quantify the absolute abundance of each unique TCRbeta CDR3 rearrangement, sequence reads were collapsed and filtered. For each sample, productive Simpson clonality was calculated by taking the square root of Simpson's diversity index across productive rearrangements. In its TCRdb copy, this immuneACCESS table keeps in-frame sequences only and misses some clones. Where compared with another copy, unresolved V genes explain less than half of these, and the others have no known cause. V and J calls and clone size are copied from that table; D and trimming were computed from the DNA. In all, the sample holds approximately 300,000 clones, and around 81% of those were seen once. Around 4.2% of the sample comes from the top ten.

Study-level results and caveats: The quantity of clinical and demographic metadata differed by source and by participant and was supplied without curation.

V is trimmed back by 6 bases and J by 5 bases, and the junction contains 4 bases that no gene match accounts for. The CDR3 numbers 13 residues from cysteine through phenylalanine. Of the read, only the CDR3 DNA is kept; its 39 bases are in frame from base 1. The receptor comes from a woman in her forties or fifties with active or convalescent COVID-19. The sample taken for sequencing was peripheral blood. The chain is made from TRBV12-3 or TRBV12-4 and TRBJ2-5, and 9 junctional nucleotides match TRBD1. The DNA reads as follows: TGTGCCAGCAGGAGGACAGGGGTGGAGACCCAGTACTTC. Protein translation: CASRRTGVETQYF.